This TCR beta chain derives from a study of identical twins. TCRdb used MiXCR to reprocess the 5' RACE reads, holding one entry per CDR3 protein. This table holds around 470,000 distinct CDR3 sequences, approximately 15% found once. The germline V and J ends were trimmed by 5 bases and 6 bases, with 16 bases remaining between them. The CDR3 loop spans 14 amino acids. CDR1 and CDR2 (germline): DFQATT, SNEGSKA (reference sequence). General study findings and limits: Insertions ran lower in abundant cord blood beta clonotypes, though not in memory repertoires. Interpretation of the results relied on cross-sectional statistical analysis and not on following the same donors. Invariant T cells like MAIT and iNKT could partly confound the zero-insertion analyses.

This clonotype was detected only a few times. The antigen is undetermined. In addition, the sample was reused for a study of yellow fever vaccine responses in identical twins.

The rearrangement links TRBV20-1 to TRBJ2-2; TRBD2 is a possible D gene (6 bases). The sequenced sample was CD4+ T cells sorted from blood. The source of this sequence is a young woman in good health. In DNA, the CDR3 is TGCAGTGCTGGAAGACTAGAAGGGGCCGGGGAGCTGTTTTTT. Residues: CSAGRLEGAGELFF.